This is a list of T cell receptor beta chains from one sample in a study of T-cell memory formation after mild COVID-19. TCRdb itself ran the 5' RACE reads through MiXCR, one entry per CDR3 protein. The sample carries around 400,000 distinct CDR3 sequences, about 24% recorded once. The sample taken for sequencing was PBMCs or a T cell subset sorted from them (not recorded which). These receptors were collected from an adult woman who had mild COVID-19 (a few samples of this study predate the infection). Cell type and time point are not known. CDR3s include the opening cysteine and the closing phenylalanine or tryptophan. D genes are given only for firm matches. Rows may omit the clone size; those that give it use once, few, many or a size class.

d_call,j_call,v_call,clone_size,cdr3_aa,cdr3_nt
.,TRBJ2-3,TRBV7-8,few,CASRGFTDTQYF,TGTGCCAGCAGGGGTTTCACAGATACGCAGTATTTT
.,TRBJ1-2,TRBV30,few,CAWSAGLGAGYTF,TGTGCCTGGAGCGCTGGGTTGGGGGCTGGCTACACCTTC
.,TRBJ2-7,TRBV7-9,few,CASSLGALEGYEQYF,TGTGCCAGCAGCTTAGGAGCTCTAGAGGGCTACGAGCAGTACTTC
.,TRBJ2-3,TRBV7-3,few,CASSLFQADTDTQYF,TGTGCCAGCAGCTTATTTCAGGCCGACACAGATACGCAGTATTTT
.,TRBJ1-5,TRBV5-6,.,CASSLGRGLSSQPQHF,TGTGCCAGCAGCTTGGGGAGGGGGTTATCAAGTCAGCCCCAGCATTTT
.,TRBJ1-1,TRBV4-3,.,CASSQEWALVAAGSEAFF,TGCGCCAGCAGCCAAGAATGGGCGCTTGTGGCAGCGGGGTCTGAAGCTTTCTTT
.,TRBJ2-5,TRBV7-2,.,CASSPRWGEVAQYF,TGTGCCAGCAGCCCCAGATGGGGGGAGGTAGCCCAGTACTTC
.,TRBJ1-1,TRBV20-1,few,CSARDISRDSAGTEAFF,TGCAGTGCTAGAGATATCAGCAGGGATAGCGCCGGGACTGAAGCTTTCTTT
.,TRBJ1-1,TRBV18,.,CASSASGVVGNTEAFF,TGTGCCAGCTCAGCGTCAGGGGTTGTAGGGAACACTGAAGCTTTCTTT
.,TRBJ1-6,TRBV7-9,.,CASSFSVSSYNSPLHF,TGTGCCAGCAGCTTCTCTGTGAGCTCCTATAATTCACCCCTCCACTTT
.,TRBJ2-7,TRBV6-4,.,CASSAPPAVQYF,TGTGCCAGCAGTGCTCCACCGGCCGTGCAGTACTTC
.,TRBJ2-5,TRBV2,.,CASRNGKVPYF,TGTGCCAGCAGGAACGGGAAGGTCCCGTACTTC
TRBD1,TRBJ1-2,TRBV7-9,many,CASSLGTGGANYGYTF,TGTGCCAGCAGCTTAGGGACAGGGGGCGCGAACTATGGCTACACCTTC
.,TRBJ2-4,TRBV25-1,few,CASSEIGAGIQYF,TGTGCCAGCAGTGAAATCGGGGCAGGCATTCAGTACTTC
TRBD2,TRBJ2-3,TRBV7-2,.,CASSFAGTSGSTDTQYF,TGTGCCAGCAGCTTTGCCGGGACTAGCGGTAGCACAGATACGCAGTATTTT
.,TRBJ1-1,TRBV15,.,CATSRDGVVTEAFF,TGTGCCACCAGCAGAGATGGGGTAGTAACTGAAGCTTTCTTT
.,TRBJ1-2,TRBV5-1,.,CASSPDQGGYGYTF,TGCGCCAGCAGCCCGGACCAGGGCGGCTATGGCTACACCTTC
TRBD1,TRBJ2-7,TRBV24-1,.,CATSDPPRTGSYEQYF,TGTGCCACCAGTGATCCACCCCGGACAGGTTCCTACGAGCAGTACTTC
.,TRBJ2-1,TRBV27,many,CASSPRPAVEQFF,TGTGCCAGCAGTCCCCGGCCCGCAGTTGAGCAGTTCTTC
TRBD1,TRBJ2-1,TRBV5-1,.,CASSSTGTGDSYNEQFF,TGCGCCAGCAGCAGCACCGGGACAGGGGACTCCTACAATGAGCAGTTCTTC
.,TRBJ2-5,TRBV20-1,few,CSARLQANGKTQYF,TGCAGTGCTAGATTACAGGCCAATGGGAAGACCCAGTACTTC
.,TRBJ2-3,TRBV3-1,few,CASSQEWMRDTQYF,TGTGCCAGCAGCCAAGAGTGGATGAGAGATACGCAGTATTTT
.,TRBJ1-4,TRBV5-4,.,CASSRRTETNEKLFF,TGTGCCAGCAGCCGCCGGACAGAAACTAATGAAAAACTGTTTTTT
.,TRBJ2-4,TRBV15,.,CATSDRRQPKNIQYF,TGTGCCACCAGCGACCGACGACAGCCCAAAAACATTCAGTACTTC
.,TRBJ2-2,TRBV7-9,.,CASSLVFPDFDTGELFF,TGTGCCAGCAGCTTAGTCTTCCCGGACTTCGACACCGGGGAGCTGTTTTTT
.,TRBJ2-5,TRBV3-1,.,CASSLSASLRYF,TGTGCCAGCAGCCTATCGGCTAGTTTACGGTACTTC
.,TRBJ2-1,TRBV12-3/TRBV12-4,few,CASSSFGGSNEQFF,TGTGCCAGCAGTTCCTTTGGGGGCTCCAATGAGCAGTTCTTC
TRBD1,TRBJ2-5,TRBV5-1,few,CASSLIETGSQETQYF,TGCGCCAGCAGCTTGATTGAGACAGGGTCACAAGAGACCCAGTACTTC
TRBD1,TRBJ1-1,TRBV7-9,.,CASSRRQGPETEAFF,TGTGCCAGCAGCCGCAGACAGGGACCGGAGACTGAAGCTTTCTTT
.,TRBJ1-1,TRBV18,once,CASSPRAVNTEAFF,TGTGCCAGCTCACCACGGGCGGTGAACACTGAAGCTTTCTTT
.,TRBJ2-7,TRBV18,.,CASSALDSAVEQYF,TGTGCCAGCTCAGCCCTAGATTCGGCGGTCGAGCAGTACTTC
.,TRBJ2-1,TRBV11-3,few,CASSPGDSYNEQFF,TGTGCCAGCAGCCCCGGGGATTCCTACAATGAGCAGTTCTTC
TRBD2,TRBJ2-7,TRBV20-1,many,CSARDPHETSGDYEQYF,TGCAGTGCTAGAGATCCACATGAGACTAGCGGGGACTACGAGCAGTACTTC
.,TRBJ1-5,TRBV12-3/TRBV12-4,few,CASSLRPTGFQPQHF,TGTGCCAGCAGTCTCCGTCCCACAGGGTTTCAGCCCCAGCATTTT
TRBD2,TRBJ2-5,TRBV4-1,few,CASSPSPGGKKETQYF,TGCGCCAGCAGCCCCTCCCCGGGAGGAAAAAAAGAGACCCAGTACTTC
.,TRBJ1-1,TRBV21-1,.,CASCPGQPRNTEAFF,TGTGCCAGCTGCCCGGGACAGCCGAGGAACACTGAAGCTTTCTTT
.,TRBJ2-7,TRBV7-8,.,CASTLYPDGTREQYF,TGTGCCAGCACTCTGTACCCGGACGGGACCCGCGAGCAGTACTTC
.,TRBJ2-1,TRBV27,few,CASSPLGGDYNEQFF,TGTGCCAGCAGCCCCCTCGGCGGGGATTACAATGAGCAGTTCTTC
.,TRBJ1-6,TRBV20-1,few,CSATGTELRFLHF,TGCAGTGCTACAGGGACGGAGCTCCGGTTCCTCCACTTT
TRBD2,TRBJ2-3,TRBV20-1,few,CSASSGRGSPDTQYF,TGCAGTGCATCGAGCGGGAGGGGATCCCCAGATACGCAGTATTTT
.,TRBJ2-7,TRBV6-2/TRBV6-3,.,CASRVLPSVGEQYF,TGTGCCAGCAGAGTTCTTCCGTCGGTTGGGGAGCAGTACTTC
.,TRBJ2-3,TRBV20-1,many,CSARDTRGTDTQYF,TGCAGTGCTAGGGATACGAGGGGGACAGATACGCAGTATTTT
.,TRBJ1-1,TRBV3-1,.,CASSPDINTEAFF,TGTGCCAGCAGCCCGGACATTAACACTGAAGCTTTCTTT
TRBD1,TRBJ2-2,TRBV5-1,.,CASSLWFGTGDTGELFF,TGCGCCAGCAGCTTGTGGTTTGGGACAGGGGACACCGGGGAGCTGTTTTTT
TRBD2,TRBJ2-1,TRBV5-1,few,CASSLPGGPDAEQFF,TGCGCCAGCAGCTTGCCGGGGGGGCCTGACGCTGAGCAGTTCTTC
TRBD2,TRBJ2-3,TRBV12-3/TRBV12-4,.,CASRETRGGLDTQYF,TGTGCCAGCAGAGAGACGCGGGGGGGCTTGGATACGCAGTATTTT
.,TRBJ1-1,TRBV7-9,.,CASSTIGGEAFF,TGTGCCAGCAGCACGATCGGGGGTGAAGCTTTCTTT
.,TRBJ1-1,TRBV5-1,.,CASSSLVNTEAFF,TGCGCCAGCAGTTCTTTGGTGAACACTGAAGCTTTCTTT
.,TRBJ2-1,TRBV11-3,few,CASSLEGGLLYNEQFF,TGTGCCAGCAGCTTAGAGGGGGGGCTGCTATACAATGAGCAGTTCTTC
TRBD1,TRBJ2-4,TRBV7-6,.,CASSLGTGTKNIQYF,TGTGCCAGCAGCTTAGGGACAGGGACCAAAAACATTCAGTACTTC
TRBD1,TRBJ1-1,TRBV6-6,.,CASSRGQGLEAFF,TGTGCCAGCAGCCGAGGACAGGGGTTGGAAGCTTTCTTT
TRBD1,TRBJ2-3,TRBV6-1,few,CATYPGTGSADTQYF,TGTGCCACCTACCCCGGGACAGGGAGCGCAGATACGCAGTATTTT
.,TRBJ2-7,TRBV29-1,.,CSVRTTRGTWEQYF,TGCAGCGTTAGGACTACCCGGGGGACGTGGGAGCAGTACTTC
.,TRBJ2-2,TRBV20-1,few,CSALSGFRGGELFF,TGCAGTGCCCTTAGCGGATTTAGGGGCGGGGAGCTGTTTTTT
.,TRBJ2-6,TRBV5-1,few,CASSEVMQAISGANVLTF,TGCGCCAGCAGCGAGGTCATGCAGGCGATCTCTGGGGCCAACGTCCTGACTTTC
TRBD2,TRBJ2-7,TRBV20-1,few,CSATAGGAYEQYF,TGCAGTGCCACCGCGGGAGGAGCTTACGAGCAGTACTTC
.,TRBJ2-3,TRBV19,few,CASSIRGVITQYF,TGTGCCAGTAGTATAAGGGGCGTGATTACGCAGTATTTT